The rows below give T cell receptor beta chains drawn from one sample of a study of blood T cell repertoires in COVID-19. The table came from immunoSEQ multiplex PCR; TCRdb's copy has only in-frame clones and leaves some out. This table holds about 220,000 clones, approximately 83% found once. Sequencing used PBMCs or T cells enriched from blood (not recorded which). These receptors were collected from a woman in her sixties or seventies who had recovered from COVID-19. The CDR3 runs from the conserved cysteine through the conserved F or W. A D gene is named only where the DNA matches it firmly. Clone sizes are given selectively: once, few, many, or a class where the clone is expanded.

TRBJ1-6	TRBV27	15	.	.	TGTGCCAGCAGCCTGGGGCAGGCCACCAATTCACCCCTCCACTTT	CASSLGQATNSPLHF
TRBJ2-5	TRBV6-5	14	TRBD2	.	TGTGCCAGCAGGGGTAGCGGGGGTACGGAGACCCAGTACTTC	CASRGSGGTETQYF
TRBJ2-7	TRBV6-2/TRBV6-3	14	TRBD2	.	TGTGCCAGCAGACCTAGCGGATCTTCCTACGAGCAGTACTTC	CASRPSGSSYEQYF
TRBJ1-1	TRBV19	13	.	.	TGTGCCAGTACCCCCAGGGCCTACACTGAAGCTTTCTTT	CASTPRAYTEAFF
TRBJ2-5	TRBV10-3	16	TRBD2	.	TGTGCCATCAGTGAGGTAGCGGGAGGGCCCCTGGAGACCCAGTACTTC	CAISEVAGGPLETQYF
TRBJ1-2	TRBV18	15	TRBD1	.	TGTGCCAGCTCACCAAGAGGGGACAGGGATGATGGCTACACCTTC	CASSPRGDRDDGYTF
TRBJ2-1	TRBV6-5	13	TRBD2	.	TGTGCCAGCAGTCGCACGGGGGGGCATGAGCAGTTCTTC	CASSRTGGHEQFF
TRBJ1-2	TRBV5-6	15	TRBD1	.	TGTGCCAGCAGCCTGGGAGACAGGGGGGTCTATGGCTACACCTTC	CASSLGDRGVYGYTF
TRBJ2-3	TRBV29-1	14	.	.	TGCAGCGCAAAACGAACGGGGGTGGGAGATACGCAGTATTTT	CSAKRTGVGDTQYF
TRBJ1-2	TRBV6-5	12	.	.	TGTGCCAGCCGACAGGCTAACTATGGCTACACCTTC	CASRQANYGYTF
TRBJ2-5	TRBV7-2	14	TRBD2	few	TGTGCCAGCAGCAGGGGAGCGGGGCAAGAGACCCAGTACTTC	CASSRGAGQETQYF
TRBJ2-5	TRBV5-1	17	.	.	TGCGCCAGCAGCTCCCTGGCGGGTGGAATCTCCCAAGAGACCCAGTACTTC	CASSSLAGGISQETQYF
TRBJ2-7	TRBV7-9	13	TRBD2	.	TGTGCCAGCAGCTATACTAGCGGTGAAGAGCAGTACTTC	CASSYTSGEEQYF
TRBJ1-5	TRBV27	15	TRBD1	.	TGTGCCAGCAGTCCGCAGGGGGTAATCAATCAGCCCCAGCATTTT	CASSPQGVINQPQHF
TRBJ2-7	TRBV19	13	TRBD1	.	TGTGCCAGTAGTGGGGACAGGTCCCGCGAGCAGTACTTC	CASSGDRSREQYF
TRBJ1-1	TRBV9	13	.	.	TGTGCCAGCAGCGCAGGGGCGGACACTGAAGCTTTCTTT	CASSAGADTEAFF
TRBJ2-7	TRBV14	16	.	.	TGTGCCAGCAGCCAAGACAGGGGTGCCATTAACTACGAGCAGTACTTC	CASSQDRGAINYEQYF
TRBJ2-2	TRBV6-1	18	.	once	TGTGCCAGCAGTGGGGAGCGGGTCTCTACCACGAACACCGGGGAGCTGTTTTTT	CASSGERVSTTNTGELFF
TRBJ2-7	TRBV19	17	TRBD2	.	TGTGCCAGTAGTATGTCTCATACTAGCGGGAGCTCCTACGAGCAGTACTTC	CASSMSHTSGSSYEQYF
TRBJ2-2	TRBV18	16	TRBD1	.	TGTGCCAGCTCACAGGGGGCGCCTACGCTCACCGGGGAGCTGTTTTTT	CASSQGAPTLTGELFF
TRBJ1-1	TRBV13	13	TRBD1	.	TGTGCCAGCAGCTTCGTTCAGGGGGTTGAGGCTTTCTTT	CASSFVQGVEAFF
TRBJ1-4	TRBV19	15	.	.	TGTGCCAGTAGTATGGATACAGAGAATAATGAAAAACTGTTTTTT	CASSMDTENNEKLFF
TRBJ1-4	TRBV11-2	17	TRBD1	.	TGTGCCAGCAGCCTGGGACAGGGTTCACTTTACAATGAAAAACTGTTTTTT	CASSLGQGSLYNEKLFF
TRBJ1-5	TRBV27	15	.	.	TGTGCCAGCAGTCCACGGACAAGTAGCAATCAGCCCCAGCATTTT	CASSPRTSSNQPQHF
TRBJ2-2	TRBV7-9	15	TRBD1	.	TGTGCCAGCAGCTTAGTGACAGGGGACACCGGGGAGCTGTTTTTT	CASSLVTGDTGELFF
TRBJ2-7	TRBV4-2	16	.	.	TGTGCCAGCAGCCAACAGGCCGGGACACCCTCCTACGAGCAGTACTTC	CASSQQAGTPSYEQYF
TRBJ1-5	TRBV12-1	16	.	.	TGTGCCAGCAGCTCGGAGTATGGGTACCGCAATCAGCCCCAGCATTTT	CASSSEYGYRNQPQHF
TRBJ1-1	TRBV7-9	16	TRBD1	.	TGTGCCAGCAGCTACACGCGACAGGGGCTGGACACTGAAGCTTTCTTT	CASSYTRQGLDTEAFF
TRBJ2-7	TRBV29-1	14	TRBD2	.	TGCAGCGTCGCCGGACTAGCGGGCACCTACGAGCAGTACTTC	CSVAGLAGTYEQYF
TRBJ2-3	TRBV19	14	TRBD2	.	TGTGCCACCCAACTAGCGGGAGGCCCGGATACGCAGTATTTT	CATQLAGGPDTQYF
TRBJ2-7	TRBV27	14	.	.	TGTGCCAGCAGCACAACAGGGATTCCCTACGAGCAGTACTTC	CASSTTGIPYEQYF
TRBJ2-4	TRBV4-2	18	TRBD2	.	TGTGCCAGCAGCCAAGCCGGGACTAGCGGGAGTCTTGGAAACATTCAGTACTTC	CASSQAGTSGSLGNIQYF
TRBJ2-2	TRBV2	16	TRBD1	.	TGTGCCAGAAGAGGACGGCAGGGGGCGAGCACCGGGGAGCTGTTTTTT	CARRGRQGASTGELFF
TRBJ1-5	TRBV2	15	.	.	TGTGCCAGCAGGGACAACCCATATAGCAATCAGCCCCAGCATTTT	CASRDNPYSNQPQHF
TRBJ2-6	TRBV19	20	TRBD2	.	TGTGCCAGTAGTGCGAGGGTCTCTAGCGGGAGTGGATCTGGGGCCAACGTCCTGACTTTC	CASSARVSSGSGSGANVLTF
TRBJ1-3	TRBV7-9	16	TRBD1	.	TGTGCCAGCAGCTGGGGACAGGGGGCGGAAGGAAACACCATATATTTT	CASSWGQGAEGNTIYF
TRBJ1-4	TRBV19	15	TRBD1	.	TGTGCCAGTAGTCAACAGGGGCTAGCAAATGAAAAACTGTTTTTT	CASSQQGLANEKLFF
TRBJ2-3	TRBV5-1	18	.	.	TGCGCCAGCAGCTTGTTTGGCGGGGCCTATCTCGACACAGATACGCAGTATTTT	CASSLFGGAYLDTDTQYF
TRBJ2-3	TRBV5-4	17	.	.	TGTGCCAGCAGCTACCGATCCAACCGACAGTTAGCAGATACGCAGTATTTT	CASSYRSNRQLADTQYF
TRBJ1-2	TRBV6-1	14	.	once	TGTGCCAGCAGTGAAGGCGGCCTTATCTATGGCTACACCTTC	CASSEGGLIYGYTF
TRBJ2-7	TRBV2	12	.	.	TGTGCCAGCGGCCGGGAACCCTACGAGCAGTACTTC	CASGREPYEQYF
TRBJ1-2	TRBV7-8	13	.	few	TGTGCCAGCAGCCCCTCGGAGTACTATGGCTACACCTTC	CASSPSEYYGYTF
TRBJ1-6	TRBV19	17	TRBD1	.	TGTGCCAGTAGTGGTCGAACAGGGGGCGCCTATAATTCACCCCTCCACTTT	CASSGRTGGAYNSPLHF
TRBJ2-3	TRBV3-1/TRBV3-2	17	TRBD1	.	TGTGCCAGCAGCCAAGGACAGGGGAGAGGGGGCAGCGATACGCAGTATTTT	CASSQGQGRGGSDTQYF
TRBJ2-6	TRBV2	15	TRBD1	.	TGTGCCAGGCGGGGACAGGGGTCTGGGGCCAACGTCCTGACTTTC	CARRGQGSGANVLTF
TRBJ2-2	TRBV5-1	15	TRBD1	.	TGCGCCAGCAGCTTGGCTTACAGGGGTGCCGGGGAGCTGTTTTTT	CASSLAYRGAGELFF
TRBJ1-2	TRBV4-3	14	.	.	TGCGCCAGCAGCCAAGTACAGGGACACTATGGCTACACCTTC	CASSQVQGHYGYTF
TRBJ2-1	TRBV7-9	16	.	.	TGTGCCAGCAGCTTATTAAGGGACACTTTTTACAATGAGCAGTTCTTC	CASSLLRDTFYNEQFF
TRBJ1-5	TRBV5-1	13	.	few	TGCGCCAGCAGCCAGGATAGCAATCAGCCCCAGCATTTT	CASSQDSNQPQHF
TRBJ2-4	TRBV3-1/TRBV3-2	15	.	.	TGTGCCAGCAGCCACGGTTACTTAGCCAAAAACATTCAGTACTTC	CASSHGYLAKNIQYF
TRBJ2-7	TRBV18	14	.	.	TGTGCCAGCTCACCGCTAGCGACCCCCTACGAGCAGTACTTC	CASSPLATPYEQYF
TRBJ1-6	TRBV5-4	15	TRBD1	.	TGTGCCAGCAGCTTAATTGGACAGGGTGAATCACCCCTCCACTTT	CASSLIGQGESPLHF
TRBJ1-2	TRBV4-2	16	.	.	TGTGCCAGCAGCCAAGAAGTAAGGGGTTACGAATCTGGCTACACCTTC	CASSQEVRGYESGYTF
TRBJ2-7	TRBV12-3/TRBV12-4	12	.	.	TGTGCCAGCAGTTTAAGGGTAGACAGGCAGTACTTC	CASSLRVDRQYF
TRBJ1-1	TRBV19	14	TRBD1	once	TGTGCCAGTAGTACCCGGGACAGGGGGACTGAAGCTTTCTTT	CASSTRDRGTEAFF